A single sample gave rise to the 5 T cell receptor beta chains below, sequenced in a study of vaccination effects on CD4 cells after COVID-19. With the ViraFEST assay, the study expanded antigen-specific CD4+ T cells using viral peptide pools, then sequenced them. Having been cultured for 10 days, the cells underwent CD4+ T cell isolation. A PCR test confirmed that the person had SARS-CoV-2 infection between March and December 2020. Their specific antigens are unknown. Sequencing was performed with immunoSEQ multiplex PCR; in TCRdb, only in-frame clones are kept and a portion is missing. The sample records about 45,000 clones, about 75% being singletons. This specimen consisted of CD4+ T cells from PBMCs cultured with a peptide pool, obtained before COVID-19 vaccination. These TCRs come from a human donor who had a prior SARS-CoV-2 infection.

V is TRBV7-2 and J is TRBJ2-5, with D hard to call. The CDR3 has 14 residues. V gave up 2 bases and J gave up 4 bases, with 11 bases separating them. Germline V gives CDR1 SGHTA, CDR2 FQGNSA. The DNA for the CDR3 is TGTGCCAGCAGCTTAATGGGTGATTCAGAGACCCAGTACTTC. Translation gives CASSLMGDSETQYF.

The chain couples TRBV30 to TRBJ1-2, with D tentatively TRBD1 (5 bases). The V gene's germline CDR1 is GTSNPN and CDR2 SVGIG (reference sequence). The CDR3 is made up of 12 amino acids. Trimming removed 7 bases at V and 4 bases at J, with 13 bases between. CDR3 amino acids: CASLEGIYGYTF. CDR3 DNA sequence: TGTGCCTCCCTGGAGGGGATCTATGGCTACACCTTC.

This clone has a handful of counts. V is TRBV7-9 and J is TRBJ1-1; D is unclear. This CDR3 has 14 residues. Germline CDR1 and CDR2: SEHNR and FQNEAQ (reference sequence). The ends were cut back, 5 bases at V and 2 bases at J, with 12 bases in the middle. CDR3 sequence: CASSPPSRNTEAFF. The DNA for the CDR3 is TGTGCCAGCAGCCCCCCTTCGCGAAACACTGAAGCTTTCTTT.

There are a few counts of this clone. The CDR3 spells CASSEGGWSKAFF. CDR3 in DNA: TGTGCCAGCAGTGAAGGGGGTTGGTCGAAAGCTTTCTTT. The chain links TRBV6-1 to TRBJ1-1; D gene uncertain. CDR1 and CDR2 from the germline V gene are MNHNS and SASEGT. This CDR3 has 13 amino acids. The germline V and J ends were trimmed by 1 base and 9 bases, with 12 bases remaining between them.

V gene TRBV28 combines with J gene TRBJ1-1, with 7 bases identical to TRBD1. The V gene end was trimmed by 6 bases and the J gene end by 5 bases; junction bases not matched to a gene: 3. This CDR3 is 12 amino acids long. Germline lookup yields CDR1 MDHEN and CDR2 SYDVKM. CDR3 region: CASSVGQTEAFF. The DNA of the CDR3 is TGTGCCAGCAGCGTGGGACAGACTGAAGCTTTCTTT.